This T cell receptor beta chain comes out of a study of CD8 T cells in Susac syndrome. Germline V gives CDR1 MNHEY, CDR2 SVGAGI. V was shortened by 3 bases and J by 1 base, with 14 bases between the two germline ends. CDR3 length: 16 residues. Random-hexamer reverse transcription was applied to roughly 0.5 to 1 ug RNA. immunoSEQ multiplex PCR amplified TCR beta CDR3 across 54 Vbeta, 13 Jbeta. One entry per CDR3 protein, called by TCRdb with MiXCR from the immunoSEQ multiplex PCR reads. The sample lists 100,000 to 150,000 distinct CDR3 sequences; around 94% were seen once. The receptor comes from a human donor with Susac syndrome. Sequenced: CD8+ T cells from PBMCs. V usage is TRBV6-5 and J usage is TRBJ2-3; possible D gene TRBD1, 5 bases. DNA of the CDR3: TGTGCCAGCAGTTATTATGGGCAGGGCGGCACAGATACGCAGTATTTT. Translated, it gives CASSYYGQGGTDTQYF.